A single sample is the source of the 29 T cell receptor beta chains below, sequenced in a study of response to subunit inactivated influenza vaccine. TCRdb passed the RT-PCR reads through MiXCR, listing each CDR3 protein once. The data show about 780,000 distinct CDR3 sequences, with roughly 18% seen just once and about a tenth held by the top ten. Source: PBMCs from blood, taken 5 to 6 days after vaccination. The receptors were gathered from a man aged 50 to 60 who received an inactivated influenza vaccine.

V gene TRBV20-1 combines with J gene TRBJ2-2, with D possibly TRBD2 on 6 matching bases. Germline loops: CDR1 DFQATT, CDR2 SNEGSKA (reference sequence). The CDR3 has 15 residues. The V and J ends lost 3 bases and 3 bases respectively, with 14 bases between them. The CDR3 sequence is CSARPSGSHTGELFF. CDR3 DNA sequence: TGCAGTGCTAGGCCAAGCGGGTCCCACACCGGGGAGCTGTTTTTT.

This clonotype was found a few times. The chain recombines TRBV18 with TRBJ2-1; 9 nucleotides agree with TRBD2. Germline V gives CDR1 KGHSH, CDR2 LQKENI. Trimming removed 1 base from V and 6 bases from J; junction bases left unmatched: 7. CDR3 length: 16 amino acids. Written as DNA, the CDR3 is TGTGCCAGCTCACCACGGTCTAGCGGGATTATCAATGAGCAGTTCTTC. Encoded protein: CASSPRSSGIINEQFF. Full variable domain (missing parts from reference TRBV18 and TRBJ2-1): NAGVMQNPRHLVRRRGQEARLRCSPMKGHSHVYWYRQLPEEGLKFMVYLQKENIIDESGMPKERFSAEFPKEGPSILRIQQVVRGDSAAYFCASSPRSSGIINEQFFGPGTRLTVL.

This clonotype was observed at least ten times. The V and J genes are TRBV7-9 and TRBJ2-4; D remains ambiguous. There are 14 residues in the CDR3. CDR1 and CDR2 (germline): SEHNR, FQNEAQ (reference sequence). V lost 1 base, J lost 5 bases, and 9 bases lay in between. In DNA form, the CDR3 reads TGTGCCAGCAGCTTAGGGGCTGGGCAAAACATTCAGTACTTC. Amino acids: CASSLGAGQNIQYF.

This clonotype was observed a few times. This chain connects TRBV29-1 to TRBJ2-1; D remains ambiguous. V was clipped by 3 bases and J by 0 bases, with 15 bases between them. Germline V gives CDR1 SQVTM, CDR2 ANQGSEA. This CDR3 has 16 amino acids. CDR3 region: CSVETTDTLSYNEQFF. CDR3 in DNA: TGCAGCGTTGAGACGACCGACACCCTCTCCTACAATGAGCAGTTCTTC.

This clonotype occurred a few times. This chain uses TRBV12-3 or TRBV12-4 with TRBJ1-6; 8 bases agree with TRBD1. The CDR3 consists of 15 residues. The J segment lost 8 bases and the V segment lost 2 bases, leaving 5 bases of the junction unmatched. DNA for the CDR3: TGTGCCAGCAGTTTATCTTACAGGGGGGATTCACCCCTCCACTTT. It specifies CASSLSYRGDSPLHF.

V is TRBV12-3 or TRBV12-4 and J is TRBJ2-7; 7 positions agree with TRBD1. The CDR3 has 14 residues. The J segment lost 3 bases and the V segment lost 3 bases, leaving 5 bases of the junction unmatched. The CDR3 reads CASSLTGTNYEQYF. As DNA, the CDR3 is TGTGCCAGCAGTTTGACAGGGACGAACTACGAGCAGTACTTC.

In DNA, the CDR3 is TGTGCCACCAGTGATTTTCATGAGCAGTTCTTC. Encoded protein: CATSDFHEQFF. The rearrangement links TRBV24-1 to TRBJ2-1, with D hard to call. Deletions cut 1 base from V and 8 bases from J, with 2 bases between. Per germline, CDR1 KGHDR and CDR2 SFDVKD. The CDR3 extends over 11 amino acids.

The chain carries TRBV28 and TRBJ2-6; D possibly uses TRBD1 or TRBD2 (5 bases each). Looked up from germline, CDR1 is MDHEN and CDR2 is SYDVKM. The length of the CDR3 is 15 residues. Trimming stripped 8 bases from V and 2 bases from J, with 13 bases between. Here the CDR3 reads CASGGTATGANVLTF. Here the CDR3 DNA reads TGTGCCAGCGGTGGGACCGCGACTGGGGCCAACGTCCTGACTTTC.

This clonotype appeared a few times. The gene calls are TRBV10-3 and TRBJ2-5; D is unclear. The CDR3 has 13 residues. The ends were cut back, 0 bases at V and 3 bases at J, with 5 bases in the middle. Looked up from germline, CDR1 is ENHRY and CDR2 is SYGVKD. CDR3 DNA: TGTGCCATCAGTGAGTCGGTCGAAGAGACCCAGTACTTC. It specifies CAISESVEETQYF.

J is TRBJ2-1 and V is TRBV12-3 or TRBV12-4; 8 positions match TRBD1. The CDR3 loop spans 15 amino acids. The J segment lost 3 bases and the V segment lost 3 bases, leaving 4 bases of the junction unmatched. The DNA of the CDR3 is TGTGCCAGCAGTTTCTCAGGGGGCTTCTACAATGAGCAGTTCTTC. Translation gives CASSFSGGFYNEQFF.

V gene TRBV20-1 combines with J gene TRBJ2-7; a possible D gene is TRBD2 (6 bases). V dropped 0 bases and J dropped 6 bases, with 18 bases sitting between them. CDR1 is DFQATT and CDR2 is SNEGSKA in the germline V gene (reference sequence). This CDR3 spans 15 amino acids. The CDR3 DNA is TGCAGTGCTAGAGATCTGCGCGGGACCGTTTCCGAGCAGTACTTC. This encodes CSARDLRGTVSEQYF.

CDR3 protein: CATSDRGAATYEQYF. The CDR3 nucleotides are TGTGCCACCAGTGACCGGGGAGCAGCAACCTACGAGCAGTACTTC. The V gene is TRBV24-1, the J gene TRBJ2-7, with a possible D match to TRBD2 (5 bases). The CDR3 totals 15 residues. The germline V gene encodes CDR1 KGHDR and CDR2 SFDVKD. Trimming left V 4 bases short and J 2 bases short, with 14 bases between.

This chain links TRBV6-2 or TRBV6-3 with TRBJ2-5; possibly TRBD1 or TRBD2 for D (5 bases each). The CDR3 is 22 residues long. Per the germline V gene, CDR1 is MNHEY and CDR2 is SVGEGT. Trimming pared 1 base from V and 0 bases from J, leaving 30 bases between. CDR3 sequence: CASSYFTPRGWETPNYQETQYF. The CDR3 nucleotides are TGTGCCAGCAGTTACTTCACGCCTCGGGGCTGGGAAACACCGAACTACCAAGAGACCCAGTACTTC.

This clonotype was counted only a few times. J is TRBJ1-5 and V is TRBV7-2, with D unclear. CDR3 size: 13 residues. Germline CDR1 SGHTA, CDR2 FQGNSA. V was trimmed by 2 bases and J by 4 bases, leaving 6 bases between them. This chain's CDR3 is CASSLYGNQPQHF. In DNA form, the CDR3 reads TGTGCCAGCAGCTTATATGGGAATCAGCCCCAGCATTTT.

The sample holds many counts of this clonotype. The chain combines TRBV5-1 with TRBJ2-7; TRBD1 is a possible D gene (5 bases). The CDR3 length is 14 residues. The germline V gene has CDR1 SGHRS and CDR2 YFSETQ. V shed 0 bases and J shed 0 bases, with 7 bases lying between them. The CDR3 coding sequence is TGCGCCAGCAGCTTGGGACAGATCTCCTACGAGCAGTACTTC. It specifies CASSLGQISYEQYF.

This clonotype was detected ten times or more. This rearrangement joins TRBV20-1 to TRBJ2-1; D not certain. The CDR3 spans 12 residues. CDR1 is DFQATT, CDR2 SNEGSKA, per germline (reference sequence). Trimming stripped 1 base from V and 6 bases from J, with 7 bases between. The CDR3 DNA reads TGCAGTGCTAGAGCCCTCAGCAATGAGCAGTTCTTC. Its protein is CSARALSNEQFF.

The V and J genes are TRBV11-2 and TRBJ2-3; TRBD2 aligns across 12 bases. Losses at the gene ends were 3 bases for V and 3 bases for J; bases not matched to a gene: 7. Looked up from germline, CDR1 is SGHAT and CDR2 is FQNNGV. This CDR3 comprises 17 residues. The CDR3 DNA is TGTGCCAGCAGCTTCTTTACTAGCGGGGGGAAAACAGATACGCAGTATTTT. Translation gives CASSFFTSGGKTDTQYF.

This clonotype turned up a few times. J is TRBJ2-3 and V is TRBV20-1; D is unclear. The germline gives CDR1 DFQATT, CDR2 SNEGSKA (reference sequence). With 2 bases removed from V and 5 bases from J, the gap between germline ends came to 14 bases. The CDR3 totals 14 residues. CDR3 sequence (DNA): TGCAGTGCTAGACTGCGGTTCGCTTTAGATACGCAGTATTTT. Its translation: CSARLRFALDTQYF.

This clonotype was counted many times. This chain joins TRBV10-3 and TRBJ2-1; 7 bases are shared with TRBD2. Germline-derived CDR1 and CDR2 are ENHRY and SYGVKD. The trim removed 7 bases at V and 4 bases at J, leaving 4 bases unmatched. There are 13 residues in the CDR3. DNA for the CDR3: TGTGCCATCAACGAGCGGGAATACAATGAGCAGTTCTTC. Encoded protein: CAINEREYNEQFF.

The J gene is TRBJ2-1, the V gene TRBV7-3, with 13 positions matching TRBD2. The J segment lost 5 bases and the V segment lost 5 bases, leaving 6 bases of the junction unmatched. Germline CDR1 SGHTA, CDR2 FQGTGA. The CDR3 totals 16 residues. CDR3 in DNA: TGTGCCAGCAGCCCGACTAGCGGGAGGAACAACAATGAGCAGTTCTTC. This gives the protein CASSPTSGRNNNEQFF.

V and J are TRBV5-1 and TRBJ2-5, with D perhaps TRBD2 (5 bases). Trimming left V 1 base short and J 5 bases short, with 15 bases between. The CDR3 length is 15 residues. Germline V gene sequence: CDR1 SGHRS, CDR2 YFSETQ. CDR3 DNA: TGCGCCAGCAGCTTGATGGCGGCTAGCTATGAGACCCAGTACTTC. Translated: CASSLMAASYETQYF.

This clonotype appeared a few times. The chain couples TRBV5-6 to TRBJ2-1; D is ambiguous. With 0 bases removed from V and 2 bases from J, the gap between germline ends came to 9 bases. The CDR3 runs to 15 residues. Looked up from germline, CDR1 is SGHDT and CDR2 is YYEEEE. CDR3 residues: CASSLVEAPYNEQFF. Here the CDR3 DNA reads TGTGCCAGCAGCTTGGTTGAGGCTCCCTACAATGAGCAGTTCTTC.

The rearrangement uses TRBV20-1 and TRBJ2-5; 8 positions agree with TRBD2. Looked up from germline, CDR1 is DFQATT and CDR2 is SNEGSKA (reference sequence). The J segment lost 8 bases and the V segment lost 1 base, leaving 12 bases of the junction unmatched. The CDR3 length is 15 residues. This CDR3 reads CSARGGSGTQRTQYF. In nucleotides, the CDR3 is TGCAGTGCTAGAGGGGGTAGCGGGACACAACGAACCCAGTACTTC.

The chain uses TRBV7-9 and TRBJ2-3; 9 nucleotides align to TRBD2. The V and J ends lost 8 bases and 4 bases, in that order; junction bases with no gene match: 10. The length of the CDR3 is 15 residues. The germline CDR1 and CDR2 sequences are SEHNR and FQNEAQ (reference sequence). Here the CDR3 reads CASRSGGRASDTQYF. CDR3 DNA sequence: TGTGCCAGCCGTTCGGGCGGGAGGGCCTCAGATACGCAGTATTTT.

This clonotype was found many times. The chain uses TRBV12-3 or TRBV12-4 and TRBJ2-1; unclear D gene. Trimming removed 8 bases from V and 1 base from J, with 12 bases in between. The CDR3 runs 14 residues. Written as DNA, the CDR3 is TGTGCCAGCGAAGGGTCAAGGTCCTACAATGAGCAGTTCTTC. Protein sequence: CASEGSRSYNEQFF.

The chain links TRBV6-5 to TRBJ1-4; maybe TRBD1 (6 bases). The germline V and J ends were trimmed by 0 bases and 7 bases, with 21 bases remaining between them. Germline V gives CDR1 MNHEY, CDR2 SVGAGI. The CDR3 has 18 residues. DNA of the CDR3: TGTGCCAGCAGTTACTCGATTATAGGGGGGGCGAGAAGTGAAAAACTGTTTTTT. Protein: CASSYSIIGGARSEKLFF.

Here the CDR3 DNA reads TGTGCCAGCAGCCCGGAACGACGGGAAAAACTGTTTTTT. Encoded protein: CASSPERREKLFF. The rearrangement uses TRBV4-2 and TRBJ1-4; D not resolved. Trimming took 4 bases from V and 8 from J, leaving 11 bases between them. Per germline, CDR1 LGHNA and CDR2 YNFKEQ. The CDR3 sequence is 13 residues long.

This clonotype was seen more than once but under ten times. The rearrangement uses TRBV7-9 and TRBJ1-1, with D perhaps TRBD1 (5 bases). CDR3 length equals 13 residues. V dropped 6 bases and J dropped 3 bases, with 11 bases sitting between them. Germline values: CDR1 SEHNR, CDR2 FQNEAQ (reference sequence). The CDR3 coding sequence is TGTGCCAGCAGTTCGCGACAGCACACTGAAGCTTTCTTT. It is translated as CASSSRQHTEAFF.

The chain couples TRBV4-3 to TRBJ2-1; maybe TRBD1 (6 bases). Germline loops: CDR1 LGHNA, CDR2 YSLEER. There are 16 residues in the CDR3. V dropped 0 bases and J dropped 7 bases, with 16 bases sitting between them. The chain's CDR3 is CASSQDGGPVGNEQFF. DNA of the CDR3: TGCGCCAGCAGCCAAGATGGGGGCCCGGTGGGGAATGAGCAGTTCTTC.